This T cell receptor beta chain comes out of a study of T-cell memory formation after mild COVID-19. Germline V gene data show CDR1 as LGHNA and CDR2 as YNFKEQ. This CDR3 contains 13 residues. Trimming cost V 3 bases and J 8 bases, with 13 bases left between them. TCRdb independently ran MiXCR on the 5' RACE reads; one entry per CDR3 protein. The table records some 150,000 distinct CDR3 sequences, more than 13% of them present only once. This clonotype was counted a few times. The rearrangement uses TRBV4-2 and TRBJ1-2; D is possibly TRBD1 (5 bases). Sequencing used PBMCs or a T cell subset sorted from them (not recorded which). The clonotype was recovered from an adult woman who had mild COVID-19 (a few samples of this study predate the infection). Cell type and time point are not known. CDR3 sequence: CASSQKNGDGYTF. CDR3 in DNA: TGTGCCAGCAGCCAGAAAAACGGGGACGGCTACACCTTC.